This TCR beta chain was identified during a study of cytomegalovirus exposure and HLA in healthy donors. A roughly 120-subject validation cohort, separate from the approximately 720-subject first cohort, supplied the donors. The method was immunoSEQ multiplex PCR; TCRdb's version includes in-frame clones alone and lacks a portion of them. The table lists tens of thousands of clones, 80% to 95% of them singletons. With V trimmed by 5 bases and J by 4 bases, 8 bases remained unmatched. The germline V gene encodes CDR1 SGHAT and CDR2 FQNNGV. The CDR3 consists of 15 residues. This TCR came from a man aged 18-30 years in good health and CMV-seronegative. The rearrangement links TRBV11-2 to TRBJ2-5; 9 bases align to TRBD2. The sequenced material came from PBMCs. The CDR3, as DNA: TGTGCCAGCAGCCTTGCGGGAGGGAGAGGAGAGACCCAGTACTTC. Translating gives CASSLAGGRGETQYF.